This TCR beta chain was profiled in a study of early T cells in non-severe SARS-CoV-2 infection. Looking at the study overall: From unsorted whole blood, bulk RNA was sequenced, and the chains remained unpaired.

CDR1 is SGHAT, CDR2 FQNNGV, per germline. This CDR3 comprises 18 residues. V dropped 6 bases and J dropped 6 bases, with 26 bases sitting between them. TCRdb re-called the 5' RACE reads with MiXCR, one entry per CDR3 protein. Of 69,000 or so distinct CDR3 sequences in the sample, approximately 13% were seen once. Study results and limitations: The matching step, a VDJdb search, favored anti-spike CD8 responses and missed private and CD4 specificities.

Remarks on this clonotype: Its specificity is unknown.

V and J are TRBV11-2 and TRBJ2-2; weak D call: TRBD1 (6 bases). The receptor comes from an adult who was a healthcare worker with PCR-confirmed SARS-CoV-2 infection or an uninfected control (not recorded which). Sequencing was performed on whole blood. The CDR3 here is CASRITLITNRVSGELFF. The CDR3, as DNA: TGTGCCAGCAGAATCACACTTATCACAAACAGGGTCTCCGGGGAGCTGTTTTTT. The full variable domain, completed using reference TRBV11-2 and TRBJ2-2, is EAGVAQSPRYKIIEKRQSVAFWCNPISGHATLYWYQQILGQGPKLLIQFQNNGVVDDSQLPKDRFSAERLKGVDSTLKIQPAKLEDSAVYLCASRITLITNRVSGELFFGEGSRLTVL.